Given below is one T cell receptor beta chain in context. It has no known antigen specificity. It has no much larger one-base neighbor in the sample; base qualities were not kept. The library came from the immunoSEQ multiplex PCR assay. A mixture of 60 forward primers for TCR Vbeta segments and 13 reverse primers for TCR Jbeta segments was used in the multiplex PCR. The CDR3 region of rearranged TCR beta genes was amplified from genomic DNA by a multiplex PCR assay. On the Illumina HiSeq System, the amplified TCR beta libraries were sequenced as 87-base-pair reads. On the authors' methods: In a later analysis, 77 million or so unique TCR beta chains were counted across the approximately 620 repertoires, and roughly 11 million of these chains were shared by at least two donors. To remove PCR and sequencing errors, raw reads were error-corrected and collapsed into unique sequences using a nearest-neighbor algorithm that merged closely related sequences. To assign V, D and J gene segments, CDR3 sequences were aligned to IMGT reference sequences. For a sequence to be retained, a match of at least six nucleotides to both a V gene segment and a J gene segment was required. Rearrangements were called productive when the CDR3 lacked stop codons and stayed in frame with V and J; all others were non-productive. CDR3 was defined according to IMGT convention as the region running from the second conserved V-encoded cysteine to the conserved J-encoded phenylalanine. The earlier analysis of 587 of the donors excluded any sequence lacking an unambiguous match to a single V gene segment. An earlier analysis of fewer than 750 of the donors called V segments functional above 56.7% productive rearrangements and segregating when the between-donor standard deviation exceeded 5%. To diagnose cytomegalovirus status from the catalog of TCR beta chain sequences, a statistical classification framework was built. V and J gene assignment, in a later analysis, came from comparing TCR nucleotide sequences with IMGT/GENE-DB human TR gene sequences. In a later analysis, CDR3 sequences and most-parsimonious VDJ recombination scenarios were assigned using the TCRdist pipeline. A later analysis defined each TCR beta chain by its CDR3 amino acid sequence plus V-gene family, and excluded reads lacking a unique V-gene family. A later analysis removed 592 highly shared, low-generation-probability nucleotide sequences to deal with suspected cross-contamination and a sequencing artifact. In a later analysis, a clonal expansion index was calculated for each public chain from normalized within-repertoire ranks of inferred template counts. In a later analysis, generation probabilities were computed using a VDJ recombination model fitted to out-of-frame rearrangements, and the results were checked against IGoR. In a later analysis, TCR-TCR, TCR-HLA and TCR-CMV co-occurrence was scored with hypergeometric tests, and a repertoire-size bias correction was applied to TCR pairs. To estimate false discovery rates, a later analysis permuted the HLA or CMV assignments 20 times. A later analysis grouped co-occurring TCRs with DBSCAN, adding TCRdist sequence similarity when clustering within HLA-allele-positive subsets. Repertoires with fewer than 30,000 or more than 120,000 public chains were left out of co-occurrence clustering, as were a few repertoires with anomalous nucleotide sharing. The immuneACCESS repertoire file appears here via TCRdb, limited to in-frame rearrangements. These files lack a portion of the clones; in checked studies, under half of the deficit traces to unresolved V genes, and the cause of the others is not known. For V, J and clone size, that table is used; D and trimming come from the DNA. For this sample there are about 96,000 clones; 65% to 85% appear just once. The ten largest clonotypes hold approximately 3% of the sample.

The data were obtained in a study of cytomegalovirus exposure and HLA in healthy donors (dated by TCRdb to about 2017). With respect to the entire study: According to an earlier analysis of several hundred of the donors, about 179 million T cells yielded 100 million or so unique TCR beta sequences and less than 300 Gb of sequence data. Roughly 300 gigabases of sequencing data and 78 million or so unique TCR sequences were included in an early release covering 550 to 800 HLA-typed donors. Among the roughly 370 genotyped donors, around 81% belonged to the genetic ancestry cluster associated with self-reported Caucasian donors. The aim of the study was to test whether cataloging public T cell receptors could identify signatures of past pathogen exposure. The study profiled the T cell repertoires of approximately 700 subjects by immunosequencing and related them to cytomegalovirus serostatus. In addition to the first cohort of 666 subjects, a separate validation cohort of over 90 different subjects was used. To predict cytomegalovirus infection status, the study combined high-throughput TCR immunosequencing, statistical association of individual TCRs with disease status, and machine learning. A later analysis re-analyzed previously published TCR beta repertoires from hundreds of donors and added high-resolution HLA genotyping to study TCR occurrence patterns. The later analysis used no new phenotypic data to find candidate immune exposures, relying instead on TCR beta sequences and their occurrence across donors. An earlier analysis of about 600 of the donors used high-throughput TCR beta sequencing to judge whether each TCR beta V gene segment behaved as functional or pseudogenic. Donor age, sex, ethnicity and CMV serostatus were compiled together with the repertoire data. A later genetic analysis used genome-wide SNP genotypes for about 65% of the 666 donors, treating that subset as a discovery cohort. All discovery cohort repertoires had been generated on a single sequencing platform. Both class I and class II loci were covered by HLA typing, at four-digit resolution. Typing coverage differed by locus: A, B, C, DRB1 and DQB1 were typed in about 620-640 donors, DQA1 in around 500, DPA1 in 606, and DPB1 in around 490. Five DR-DQ haplotypes were treated as single units for association and clustering because of strong linkage in the cohort. Among some 410 genotyped donors of the cohort, an average of around 240,000 unique TCR beta nucleotide sequences was sequenced per donor, of which about 19% were non-productive.

From the germline V gene, CDR1 is SGHDN and CDR2 is FVKESK. The CDR3 runs 14 amino acids, cysteine and phenylalanine included. Only the CDR3 portion is preserved as DNA: 42 bases, with reading frame beginning at the first base. At the junction V is shortened by 0 bases and J by 6 bases; bases outside the gene matches: 5. What the work shows at the level of the full study, not this receptor alone: Sequencing depth was assumed to be roughly uniform across donors in the presence/absence analyses, though that assumption may not hold. A further reported finding was that TCR beta sequences accurately predicted the HLA-A and HLA-B alleles for most subjects in the first cohort. In this cohort, only TCR beta chains were sequenced, and detectable features were limited by the absence of alpha or paired-chain data. The study listed 164 TCR beta chains as associated with cytomegalovirus. A later analysis reported that several top co-occurrence clusters appeared linked to parvovirus B19, influenza, CMV and Epstein-Barr virus. Correlated functional status among segregating V segments might reflect linkage disequilibrium, but an unknown experimental factor could not be ruled out. A cluster of highly shared sequence variants was judged likely to be a technical artifact of the sequencing pipeline. V-gene and J-gene trimming of TCR beta chains was associated with a missense DCLRE1C variant in a later genetic analysis, and the association was replicated in an independent cohort. The only immune exposure information available for the cohort was CMV serostatus. In a later analysis, HLA-associated TCR beta chains showed more clonal expansion and lower generation probabilities than non-associated chains that were equally common. In an earlier analysis of approximately 590 of the donors, most TCR beta V segments were observed in productive rearrangements about 87% or about 30% of the time, broadly matching IMGT annotations. In both the original and validation cohorts, the classifier was reported to diagnose cytomegalovirus status with high specificity and sensitivity. According to the authors, the approach could potentially be generalized to other disease states and immunological phenotypes. Because HLA typing was unavailable for some donors at each locus, only the typed subset was used in association tests. Most TCR sequences were seen in very few donors, while some public TCRs were found in many individuals. Most CMV-associated TCR beta chains appeared to be HLA-restricted in a later analysis, and the HLA associations seemed to be driven largely by CMV exposure. A later analysis associated about 16,000 TCR beta sequences with specific HLA alleles at a false discovery rate of 0.05. When HLA alleles, especially DR and DQ, strongly co-occurred, TCR associations were difficult to assign to individual alleles. In vitro tests confirmed that a few of the cytomegalovirus-associated TCR beta chains recognize cytomegalovirus antigens. According to a later analysis, TCR association rates differed among HLA loci, with DRB1 alleles showing the most associated TCRs and HLA-C alleles showing the fewest. A later genetic analysis reported fewer N-insertions in productive TCRs among donors in an Asian-associated ancestry cluster than the roughly 670-donor mean. Some IMGT-functional V segments, including TRBV6-2 and TRBV6-3, could not be distinguished by the 87-base-pair reads and were therefore excluded. The earlier analysis of approximately 590 of the donors excluded some 15 rarely observed V segments, including chromosome 9 orphons, because counts were too low.

The cohort consisted of 600 to 750 healthy bone marrow donors. All cohort members were sampled while nominally healthy, although unrecorded immune exposures were likely present. The donor tested CMV seropositive, placing the donor among the approximately 290 seropositive members of the cohort. A peripheral blood sample was collected from each donor, and TCR beta sequencing was performed on peripheral blood mononuclear cells. The Qiagen DNeasy Blood Extraction Kit was used to extract genomic DNA from the blood cell samples. This TCR was recovered from a female donor in good health and CMV-seropositive. Sequencing was performed on PBMCs. This receptor chain uses TRBV14 and TRBJ2-7, with 7 junctional bases fitting TRBD1. For the CDR3, the sequence is CASSQERTGREQYF. The sequence in DNA is TGTGCCAGCAGCCAAGAAAGGACAGGCCGCGAGCAGTACTTC.